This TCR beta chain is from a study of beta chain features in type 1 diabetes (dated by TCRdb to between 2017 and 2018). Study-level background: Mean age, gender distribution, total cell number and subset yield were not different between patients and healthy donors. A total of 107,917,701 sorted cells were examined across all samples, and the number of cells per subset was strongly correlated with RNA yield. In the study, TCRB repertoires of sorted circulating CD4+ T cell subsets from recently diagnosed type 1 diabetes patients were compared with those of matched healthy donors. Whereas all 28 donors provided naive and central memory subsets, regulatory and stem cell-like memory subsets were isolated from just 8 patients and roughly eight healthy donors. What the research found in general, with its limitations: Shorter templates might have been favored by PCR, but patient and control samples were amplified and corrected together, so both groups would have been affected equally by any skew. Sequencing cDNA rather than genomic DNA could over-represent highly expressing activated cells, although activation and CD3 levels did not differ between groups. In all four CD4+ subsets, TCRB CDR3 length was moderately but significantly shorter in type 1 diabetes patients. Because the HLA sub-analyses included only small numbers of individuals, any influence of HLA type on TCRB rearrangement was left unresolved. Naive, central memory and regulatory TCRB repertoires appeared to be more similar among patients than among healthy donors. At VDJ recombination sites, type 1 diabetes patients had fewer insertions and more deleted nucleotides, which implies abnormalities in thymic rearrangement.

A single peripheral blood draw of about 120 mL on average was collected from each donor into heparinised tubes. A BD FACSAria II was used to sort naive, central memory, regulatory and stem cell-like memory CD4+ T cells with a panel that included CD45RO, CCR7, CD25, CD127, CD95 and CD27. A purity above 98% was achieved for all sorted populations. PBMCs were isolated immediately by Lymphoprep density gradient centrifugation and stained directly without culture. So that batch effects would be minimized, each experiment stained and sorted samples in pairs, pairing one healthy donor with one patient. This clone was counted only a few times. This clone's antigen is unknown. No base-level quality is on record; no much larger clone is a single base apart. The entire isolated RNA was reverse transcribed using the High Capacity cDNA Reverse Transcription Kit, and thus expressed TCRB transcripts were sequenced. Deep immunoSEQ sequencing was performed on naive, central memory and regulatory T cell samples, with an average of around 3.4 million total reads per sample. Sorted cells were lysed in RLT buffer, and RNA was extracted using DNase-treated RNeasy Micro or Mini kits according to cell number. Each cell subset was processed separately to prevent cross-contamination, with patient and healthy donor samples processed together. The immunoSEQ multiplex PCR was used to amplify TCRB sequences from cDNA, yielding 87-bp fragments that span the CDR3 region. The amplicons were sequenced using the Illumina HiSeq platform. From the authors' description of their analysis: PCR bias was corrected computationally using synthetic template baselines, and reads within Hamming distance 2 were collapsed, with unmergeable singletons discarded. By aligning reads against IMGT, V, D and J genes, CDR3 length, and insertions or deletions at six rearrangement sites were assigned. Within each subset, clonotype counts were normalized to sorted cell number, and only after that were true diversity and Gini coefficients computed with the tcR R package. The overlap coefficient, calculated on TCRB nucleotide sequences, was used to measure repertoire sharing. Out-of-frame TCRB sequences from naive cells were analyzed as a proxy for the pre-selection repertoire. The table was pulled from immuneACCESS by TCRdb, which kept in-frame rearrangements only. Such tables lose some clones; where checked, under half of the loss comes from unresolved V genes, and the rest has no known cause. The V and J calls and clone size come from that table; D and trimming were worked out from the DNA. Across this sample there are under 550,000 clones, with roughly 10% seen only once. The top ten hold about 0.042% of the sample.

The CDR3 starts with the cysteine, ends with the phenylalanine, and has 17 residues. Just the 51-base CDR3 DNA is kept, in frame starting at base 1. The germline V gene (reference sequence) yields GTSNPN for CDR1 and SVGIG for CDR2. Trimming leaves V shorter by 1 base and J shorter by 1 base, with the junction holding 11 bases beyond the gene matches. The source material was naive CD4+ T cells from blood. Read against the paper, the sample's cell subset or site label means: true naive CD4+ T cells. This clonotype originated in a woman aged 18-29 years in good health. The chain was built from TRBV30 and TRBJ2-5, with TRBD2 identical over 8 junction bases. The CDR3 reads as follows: CAWSAYGVAGSQETQYF. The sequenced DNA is TGTGCCTGGAGTGCGTACGGGGTAGCGGGGTCCCAAGAGACCCAGTACTTC. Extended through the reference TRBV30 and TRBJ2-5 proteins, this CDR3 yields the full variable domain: SQTIHQWPATLVQPVGSPLSLECTVEGTSNPNLYWYRQAAGRGLQLLFYSVGIGQISSEVPQNLSASRPQDRQFILSSKKLLLSDSGFYLCAWSAYGVAGSQETQYFGPGTRLLVL.